This entry lists 21 T cell receptor beta chains sequenced from one sample in a study of T cells in tuberculosis. Only in-frame clones appear in the TCRdb table, and some are missing; sequencing was by immunoSEQ multiplex PCR. This sample has 80,000 to 90,000 clones, with approximately 91% found just once. Sorting used thawed, overnight-rested PBMC stained with anti-CD3, a viability dye and GMM-loaded CD1B tetramer. CD1B tetramers were loaded with Rhodococcus equi-derived C32 glucose monomycolate. Sequenced sample: CD1b-GMM tetramer-negative cells sorted from PBMCs. These receptors all stem from an adult woman with latent tuberculosis.

The CDR3 loop reads CASSGIGGDFNTQYF. The CDR3 coding sequence is TGTGCCAGCAGTGGGATCGGGGGGGACTTTAATACGCAGTATTTT. This chain connects TRBV2 to TRBJ2-3; 8 bases map to TRBD2. The CDR3 has 15 amino acids. Germline V gene data show CDR1 as SNHLY and CDR2 as FYNNEI. The trim removed 4 bases at V and 7 bases at J, leaving 10 bases unmatched.

The rearrangement joins TRBV25-1 to TRBJ2-3; D unresolved. The length of the CDR3 is 14 residues. Germline assignment: CDR1 MGHDK and CDR2 SYGVNS. The V end was cut by 1 base, the J end by 0 bases, with 5 bases between. CDR3 loop: CASSELSSTDTQYF. The CDR3 nucleotides read TGTGCCAGCAGTGAATTGAGTAGCACAGATACGCAGTATTTT.

The gene calls are TRBV4-3 and TRBJ2-3; no clear D gene. The germline V gene encodes CDR1 LGHNA and CDR2 YSLEER. The CDR3 consists of 14 residues. Trimming left V 4 bases short and J 3 bases short, with 11 bases between. The CDR3 DNA reads TGCGCCAGCAGCCCCCAGGATGGTACAGATACGCAGTATTTT. It translates to CASSPQDGTDTQYF.

The chain links TRBV18 to TRBJ2-1; D is undetermined. V shed 0 bases and J shed 9 bases, with 6 bases lying between them. CDR1 and CDR2 (germline): KGHSH, LQKENI. This CDR3 comprises 12 residues. The CDR3: CASSPPNGEQFF. The CDR3, as DNA: TGTGCCAGCTCACCACCGAACGGTGAGCAGTTCTTC.

The chain uses TRBV30 and TRBJ2-7; TRBD1 matches at 11 bases. V shed 4 bases, J shed 5 bases, and the junction held 4 bases outside the gene matches. CDR1 and CDR2 (germline): GTSNPN, SVGIG (reference sequence). This CDR3 contains 13 residues. The CDR3 DNA is TGTGCCTGGACCGGGACAGGGGGTCACGAGCAGTACTTC. Amino acid sequence: CAWTGTGGHEQYF.

The chain has TRBV10-1 and TRBJ2-1, with 10 positions matching TRBD2. Germline CDR1 WNHNN, CDR2 SYGVQD (reference sequence). Trimming removed 2 bases from V and 2 bases from J; junction bases left unmatched: 0. This CDR3 has 15 residues. The CDR3 sequence: CASSESGGAYNEQFF. The CDR3 DNA reads TGCGCCAGCAGTGAGAGCGGGGGGGCCTACAATGAGCAGTTCTTC.

V usage is TRBV2 and J usage is TRBJ1-5; 7 nucleotides line up with TRBD1. Germline V gives CDR1 SNHLY, CDR2 FYNNEI. The CDR3 has 13 amino acids. After removal of 8 bases from V and 3 bases from J, the junction contained 4 bases not matched to a gene. The CDR3 here is CASEQGDNQPQHF. CDR3 sequence (DNA): TGTGCCAGCGAGCAGGGGGACAATCAGCCCCAGCATTTT.

The J gene is TRBJ2-2, the V gene TRBV6-1, with TRBD1 as a possible D gene (5 bases). The CDR3 runs to 14 residues. The germline gives CDR1 MNHNS, CDR2 SASEGT. V was cut by 7 bases and J by 4 bases, with 13 bases left in between. DNA for the CDR3: TGTGCCAGCATCTCCAGGGTAGGCACCGGGGAGCTGTTTTTT. The encoded protein is CASISRVGTGELFF.

The chain uses TRBV9 and TRBJ2-1; 9 nucleotides match TRBD2. CDR1 is SGDLS and CDR2 is YYNGEE in the germline V gene. Losses at the gene ends were 0 bases for V and 4 bases for J; bases not matched to a gene: 2. This CDR3 is 15 amino acids long. For the CDR3, the DNA is TGTGCCAGCAGCGTAGGCGGGGGGGTTTACAATGAGCAGTTCTTC. This translates into CASSVGGGVYNEQFF.

CDR3 residues: CASSHQASSYNEQFF. The CDR3 region has the DNA TGTGCCAGCAGTCATCAGGCCAGCTCCTACAATGAGCAGTTCTTC. The chain carries TRBV28 and TRBJ2-1; D not resolved. The length of the CDR3 is 15 residues. V was cut by 5 bases and J by 0 bases, with 11 bases left in between. The germline CDR1 and CDR2 sequences are MDHEN and SYDVKM.

The V gene is TRBV19, the J gene TRBJ1-2; D is unresolved. Between the trimmed V and J ends, which lost 5 bases and 2 bases, there was a span of 12 bases. This CDR3 has 14 residues. The germline gives CDR1 LNHDA, CDR2 SQIVND (reference sequence). Written as DNA, the CDR3 is TGTGCCAGTAGTCCAGACACCAAGAACTATGGCTACACCTTC. Residues: CASSPDTKNYGYTF.

The chain combines TRBV9 with TRBJ1-5, with D tentatively TRBD1 (5 bases). V was pared by 1 base and J by 3 bases, with 11 bases between. Germline V gene lookup returns CDR1 SGDLS and CDR2 YYNGEE. This CDR3 has 15 residues. The CDR3 is CASSVSGDHNQPQHF. The CDR3 nucleotides are TGTGCCAGCAGCGTATCGGGGGATCACAATCAGCCCCAGCATTTT.

The chain couples TRBV21-1 to TRBJ1-5; TRBD1 reflects the table's D call only, with no check against the DNA. TRBV21-1 is reported as a pseudogene. CDR3 length: 21 amino acids. The CDR3 is CASSKVSTGRMPFYSNQPQHF. The CDR3 coding sequence is TGTGCCAGCAGCAAAGTTTCGACAGGACGGATGCCCTTCTATAGCAATCAGCCCCAGCATTTT.

This chain links TRBV6-6 with TRBJ2-2; possibly TRBD2 for D (6 bases). Germline-derived CDR1 and CDR2 are MNHNY and SVGAGI (reference sequence). The CDR3 totals 13 residues. Trimming removed 3 bases from V and 6 bases from J, with 8 bases in between. Here the CDR3 reads CASSYGGSGELFF. The CDR3 DNA reads as TGTGCCAGCAGTTATGGAGGGTCCGGGGAGCTGTTTTTT.

The rearrangement uses TRBV5-8 and TRBJ2-7; 10 nucleotides match TRBD1. V lost 0 bases, J lost 3 bases, and 3 bases stayed unmatched. The CDR3 extends over 15 amino acids. The germline V gene has CDR1 SGHTS and CDR2 YDEGEE. This CDR3 reads CASSLGGQGVYEQYV. CDR3 sequence (DNA): TGTGCCAGCAGCTTGGGCGGACAGGGGGTCTACGAGCAGTACGTC.

This clone was picked up one time. The chain couples TRBV4-3 to TRBJ2-1; unclear D gene. The CDR3 extends over 14 amino acids. Trimming left V 0 bases short and J 6 bases short, with 9 bases between. Germline lookup yields CDR1 LGHNA and CDR2 YSLEER. Here the CDR3 DNA reads TGCGCCAGCAGCCAAGATGTAACAGTCAATGAGCAGTTCTTC. This translates into CASSQDVTVNEQFF.

The chain is built from TRBV10-1 and TRBJ2-7; 8 nucleotides match TRBD1. CDR3 length: 16 amino acids. J lost 2 bases, V lost 0 bases, and 6 bases had no gene match. Germline V gives CDR1 WNHNN, CDR2 SYGVQD (reference sequence). CDR3 residues: CASSESGRGHTYEQYV. The CDR3 region has the DNA TGCGCCAGCAGTGAGTCGGGCAGGGGGCACACCTACGAGCAGTACGTC.

This clone was detected only once. The gene calls are TRBV19 and TRBJ1-2; 7 bases are a match to TRBD1. CDR1 and CDR2 from the germline V gene are LNHDA and SQIVND (reference sequence). V gave up 7 bases and J gave up 2 bases; unmatched junction bases: 4. The CDR3 extends over 13 amino acids. CDR3 in DNA: TGTGCCAGTACCACGGACAGGAACTATGGCTACACCTTC. Its protein product is CASTTDRNYGYTF.

DNA of the CDR3: TGTGCCAGCAGGGAGGGGACAGGGGATTACTATGGCTACACCTTC. Its protein is CASREGTGDYYGYTF. The chain joins TRBV6-6 to TRBJ1-2, with 10 nucleotides matching TRBD1. This CDR3 contains 15 residues. Germline assignment: CDR1 MNHNY and CDR2 SVGAGI (reference sequence). Trimming took 6 bases from V and 3 from J; bases not matched to a gene: 7.

The gene calls are TRBV5-4 and TRBJ1-2; 8 positions match TRBD1. The CDR3 covers 14 residues. With 1 base clipped from V and 5 bases from J, the junction kept 4 bases outside the gene matches. Germline CDR1 is SGHNT and CDR2 is YYREEE (reference sequence). For the CDR3, the DNA is TGTGCCAGCAGCTTGCAGGGGGCGCGGTATGGCTACACCTTC. It encodes CASSLQGARYGYTF.

The J gene is TRBJ2-6, the V gene TRBV30; the match to TRBD2 covers 8 bases. Germline V gene lookup returns CDR1 GTSNPN and CDR2 SVGIG (reference sequence). The CDR3 sequence is 15 residues long. V trimming: 0 bases; J trimming: 2 bases; junction bases outside the gene matches: 0. CDR3 nucleotides: TGTGCCTGGAGTGTTAGCGGGGCTGGGGCCAACGTCCTGACTTTC. Its translation is CAWSVSGAGANVLTF.